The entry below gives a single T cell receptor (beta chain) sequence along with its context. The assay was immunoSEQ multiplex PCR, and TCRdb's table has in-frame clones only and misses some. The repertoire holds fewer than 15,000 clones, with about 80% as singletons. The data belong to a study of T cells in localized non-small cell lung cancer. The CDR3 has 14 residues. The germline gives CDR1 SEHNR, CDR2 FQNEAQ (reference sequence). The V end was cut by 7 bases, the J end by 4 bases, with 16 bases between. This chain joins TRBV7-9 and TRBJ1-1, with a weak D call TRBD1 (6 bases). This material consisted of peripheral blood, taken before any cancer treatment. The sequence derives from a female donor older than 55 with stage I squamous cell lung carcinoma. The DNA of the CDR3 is TGTGCCAGCAACTTGCAGGGGTCGGCCACTGAAGCTTTCTTT. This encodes CASNLQGSATEAFF.